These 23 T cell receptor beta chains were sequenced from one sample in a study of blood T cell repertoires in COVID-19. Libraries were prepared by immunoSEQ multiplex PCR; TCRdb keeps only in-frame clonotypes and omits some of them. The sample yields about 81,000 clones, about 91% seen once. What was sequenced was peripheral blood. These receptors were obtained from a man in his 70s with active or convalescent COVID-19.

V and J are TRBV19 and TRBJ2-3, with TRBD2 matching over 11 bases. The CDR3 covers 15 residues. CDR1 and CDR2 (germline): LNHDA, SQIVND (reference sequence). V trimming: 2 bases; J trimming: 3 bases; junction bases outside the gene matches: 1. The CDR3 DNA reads TGTGCCAGTAGTATAACTAGCGGGGGAACAGATACGCAGTATTTT. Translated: CASSITSGGTDTQYF.

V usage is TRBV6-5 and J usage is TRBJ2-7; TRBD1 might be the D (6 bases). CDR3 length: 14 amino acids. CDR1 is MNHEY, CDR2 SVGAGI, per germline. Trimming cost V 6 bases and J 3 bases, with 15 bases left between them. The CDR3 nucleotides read TGTGCCAGCAGATTCCGGGACACCTTCTACGAGCAGTACTTC. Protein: CASRFRDTFYEQYF.

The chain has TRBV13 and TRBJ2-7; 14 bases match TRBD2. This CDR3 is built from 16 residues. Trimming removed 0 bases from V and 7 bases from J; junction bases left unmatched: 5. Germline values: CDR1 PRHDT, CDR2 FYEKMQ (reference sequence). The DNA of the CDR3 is TGTGCCAGCAGCTTAGGCCGGACTAGCGGGGGGTCAGAGCAGTACTTC. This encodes CASSLGRTSGGSEQYF.

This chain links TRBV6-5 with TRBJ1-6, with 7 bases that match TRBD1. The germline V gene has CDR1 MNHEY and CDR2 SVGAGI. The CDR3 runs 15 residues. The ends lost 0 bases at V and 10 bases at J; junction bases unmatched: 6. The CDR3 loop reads CASSYSTGLGSPLHF. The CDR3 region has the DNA TGTGCCAGCAGTTACTCGACAGGGTTAGGATCACCCCTCCACTTT.

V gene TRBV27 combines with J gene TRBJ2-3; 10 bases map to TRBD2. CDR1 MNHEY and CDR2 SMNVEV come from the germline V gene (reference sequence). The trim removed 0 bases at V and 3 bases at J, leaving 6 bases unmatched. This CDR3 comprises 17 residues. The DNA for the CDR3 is TGTGCCAGCAGTTTATCGAGTAGCGGGGGGCCAACAGATACGCAGTATTTT. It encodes CASSLSSSGGPTDTQYF.

CDR3 residues: CASSSSGWGAEAFF. The DNA of the CDR3 is TGTGCCAGCAGCTCCTCAGGGTGGGGCGCTGAAGCTTTCTTT. This chain links TRBV7-9 with TRBJ1-1; D is perhaps TRBD1 (5 bases). The ends were cut back, 4 bases at V and 6 bases at J, with 15 bases in the middle. CDR1 and CDR2 from the germline V gene are SEHNR and FQNEAQ (reference sequence). The CDR3 length is 14 residues.

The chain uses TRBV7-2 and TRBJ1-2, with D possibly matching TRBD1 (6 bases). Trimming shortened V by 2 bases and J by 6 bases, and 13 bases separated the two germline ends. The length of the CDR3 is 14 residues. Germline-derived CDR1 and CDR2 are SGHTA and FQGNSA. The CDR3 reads CASSLLQGRNGYTF. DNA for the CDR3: TGTGCCAGCAGCTTACTCCAGGGGAGAAATGGCTACACCTTC.

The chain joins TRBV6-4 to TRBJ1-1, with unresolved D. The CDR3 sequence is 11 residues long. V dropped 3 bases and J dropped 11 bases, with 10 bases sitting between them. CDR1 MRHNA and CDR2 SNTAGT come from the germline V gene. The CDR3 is CASSDLGRAFF. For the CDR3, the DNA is TGTGCCAGCAGTGATCTGGGGAGGGCTTTCTTT.

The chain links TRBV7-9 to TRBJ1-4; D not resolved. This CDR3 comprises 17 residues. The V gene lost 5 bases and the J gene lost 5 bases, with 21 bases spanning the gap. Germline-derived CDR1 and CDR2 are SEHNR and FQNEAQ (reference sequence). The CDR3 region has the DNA TGTGCCAGCAGCGTAGTCGTCAGACTCCGGGAGAATGAAAAACTGTTTTTT. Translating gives CASSVVVRLRENEKLFF.

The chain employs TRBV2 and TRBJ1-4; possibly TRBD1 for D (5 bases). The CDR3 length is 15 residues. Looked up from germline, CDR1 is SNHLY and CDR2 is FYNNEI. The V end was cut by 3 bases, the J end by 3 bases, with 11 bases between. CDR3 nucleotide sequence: TGTGCCAGCAGTGATAACCGGGGGGCTAATGAAAAACTGTTTTTT. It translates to CASSDNRGANEKLFF.

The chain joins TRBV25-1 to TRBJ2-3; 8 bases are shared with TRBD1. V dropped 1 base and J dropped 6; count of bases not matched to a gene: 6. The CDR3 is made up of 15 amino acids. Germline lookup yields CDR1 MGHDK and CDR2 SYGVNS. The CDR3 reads CASSESDRAGDTQYF. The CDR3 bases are TGTGCCAGCAGTGAATCGGACAGGGCGGGGGATACGCAGTATTTT. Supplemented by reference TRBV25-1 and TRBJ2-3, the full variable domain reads EADIYQTPRYLVIGTGKKITLECSQTMGHDKMYWYQQDPGMELHLIHYSYGVNSTEKGDLSSESTVSRIRTEHFPLTLESARPSHTSQYLCASSESDRAGDTQYFGPGTRLTVL.

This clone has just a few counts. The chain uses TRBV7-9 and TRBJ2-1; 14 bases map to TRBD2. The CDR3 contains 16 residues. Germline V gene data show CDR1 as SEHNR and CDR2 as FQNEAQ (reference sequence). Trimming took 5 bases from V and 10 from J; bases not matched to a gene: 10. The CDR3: CASSHGTSGGQGEQFF. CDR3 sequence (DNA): TGTGCCAGCAGCCATGGGACTAGCGGGGGACAGGGGGAGCAGTTCTTC.

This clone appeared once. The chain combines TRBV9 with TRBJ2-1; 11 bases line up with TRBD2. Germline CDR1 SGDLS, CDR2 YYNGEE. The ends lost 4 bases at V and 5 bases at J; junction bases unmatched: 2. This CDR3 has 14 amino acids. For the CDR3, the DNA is TGTGCCAGCAGCCCGACTAGCGGGAACAATGAGCAGTTCTTC. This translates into CASSPTSGNNEQFF.

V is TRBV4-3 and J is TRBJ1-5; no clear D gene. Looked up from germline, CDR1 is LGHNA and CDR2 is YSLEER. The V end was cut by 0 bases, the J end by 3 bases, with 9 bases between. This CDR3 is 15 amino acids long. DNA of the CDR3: TGCGCCAGCAGCCAAGACGCAGTCACCAATCAGCCCCAGCATTTT. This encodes CASSQDAVTNQPQHF.

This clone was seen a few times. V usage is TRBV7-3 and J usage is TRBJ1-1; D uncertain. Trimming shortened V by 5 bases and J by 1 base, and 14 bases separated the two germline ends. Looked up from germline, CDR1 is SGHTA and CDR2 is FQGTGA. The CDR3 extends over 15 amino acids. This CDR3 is CASSALLLGNTEAFF. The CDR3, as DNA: TGTGCCAGCAGCGCCCTACTCCTAGGGAACACTGAAGCTTTCTTT.

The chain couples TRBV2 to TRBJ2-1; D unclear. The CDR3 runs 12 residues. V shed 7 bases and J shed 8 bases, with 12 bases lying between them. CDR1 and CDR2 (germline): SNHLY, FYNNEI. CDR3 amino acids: CASKGRSDEQFF. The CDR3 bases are TGTGCCAGCAAAGGAAGGAGCGATGAGCAGTTCTTC. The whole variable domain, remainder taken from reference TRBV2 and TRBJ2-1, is EPEVTQTPSHQVTQMGQEVILRCVPISNHLYFYWYRQILGQKVEFLVSFYNNEISEKSEIFDDQFSVERPDGSNFTLKIRSTKLEDSAMYFCASKGRSDEQFFGPGTRLTVL.

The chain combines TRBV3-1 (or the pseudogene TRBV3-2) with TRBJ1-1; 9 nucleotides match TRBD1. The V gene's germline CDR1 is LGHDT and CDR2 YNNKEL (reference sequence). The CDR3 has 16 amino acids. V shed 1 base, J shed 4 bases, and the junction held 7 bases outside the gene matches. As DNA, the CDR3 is TGTGCCAGCAGCCAAGTCGGGACAGGGATCTTCACTGAAGCTTTCTTT. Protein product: CASSQVGTGIFTEAFF.

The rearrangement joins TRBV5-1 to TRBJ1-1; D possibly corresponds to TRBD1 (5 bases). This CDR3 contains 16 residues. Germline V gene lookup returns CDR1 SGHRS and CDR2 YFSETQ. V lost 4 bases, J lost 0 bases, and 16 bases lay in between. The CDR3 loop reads CASSPNPQDMNTEAFF. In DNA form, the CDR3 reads TGCGCCAGCAGCCCGAACCCCCAGGACATGAACACTGAAGCTTTCTTT.

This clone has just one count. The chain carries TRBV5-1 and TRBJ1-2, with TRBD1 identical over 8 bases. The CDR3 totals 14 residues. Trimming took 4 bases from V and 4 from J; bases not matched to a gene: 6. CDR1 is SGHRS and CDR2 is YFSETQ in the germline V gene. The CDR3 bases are TGCGCCAGCAGCGGGACAGGAATTTCCTATGGCTACACCTTC. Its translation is CASSGTGISYGYTF.

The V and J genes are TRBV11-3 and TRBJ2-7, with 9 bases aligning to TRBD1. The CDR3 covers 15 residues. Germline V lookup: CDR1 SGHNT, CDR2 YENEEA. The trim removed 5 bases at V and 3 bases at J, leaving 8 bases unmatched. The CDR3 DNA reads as TGTGCCAGCAGCGCGACCGGGACAGGGCTCTACGAGCAGTACTTC. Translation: CASSATGTGLYEQYF.

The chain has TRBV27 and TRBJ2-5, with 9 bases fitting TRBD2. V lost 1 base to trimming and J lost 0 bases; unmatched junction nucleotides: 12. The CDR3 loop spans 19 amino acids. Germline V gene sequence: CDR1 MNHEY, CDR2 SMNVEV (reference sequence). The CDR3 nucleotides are TGTGCCAGCAGTTTATTGGGCCTAGCGGGGCGGGGAAACCAAGAGACCCAGTACTTC. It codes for CASSLLGLAGRGNQETQYF.

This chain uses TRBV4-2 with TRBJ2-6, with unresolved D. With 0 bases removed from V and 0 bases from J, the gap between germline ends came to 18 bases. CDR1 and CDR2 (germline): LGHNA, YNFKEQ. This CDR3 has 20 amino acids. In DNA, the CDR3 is TGTGCCAGCAGCCAAGATCGGGTTGTCGGGTTCAGCTCTGGGGCCAACGTCCTGACTTTC. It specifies CASSQDRVVGFSSGANVLTF.

The DNA of the CDR3 is TGTGCCAGCAGTTCCGGGGAGGCCAAAAACATTCAGTACTTC. Its translation is CASSSGEAKNIQYF. J is TRBJ2-4 and V is TRBV3-1 (or the pseudogene TRBV3-2), with D maybe TRBD2 (5 bases). This CDR3 region has 14 residues. V lost 6 bases and J 1 base, leaving 10 bases between the germline ends. The germline V gene has CDR1 LGHDT and CDR2 YNNKEL (reference sequence).